A single sample gave rise to the 8 T cell receptor beta chains below, sequenced in a study of cytomegalovirus exposure and HLA in healthy donors (TCRdb year 2017). The library was made by the immunoSEQ multiplex PCR assay. For the multiplex PCR, a mixture combining 60 forward primers for TCR Vbeta segments and 13 reverse primers for TCR Jbeta segments was used. Drawn from immuneACCESS, this table holds only the in-frame rearrangements with V and J called that TCRdb kept. Clones are partly lost; checked studies trace under half to an unresolved V gene and leave the rest unexplained. The table for this sample lists approximately 270,000 clones; approximately 80% of them were counted only once. The ten largest clonotypes hold about 0.3% of the sample. The specimen was PBMCs. The source of these receptors is a girl aged 2-10 years in good health and CMV-seronegative.

This clone is medium-sized in the sample. V gene TRBV7-6 combines with J gene TRBJ1-3; 7 bases are a match to TRBD1. This CDR3 comprises 16 residues. Germline V lookup: CDR1 SGHVS, CDR2 FNYEAQ. With V trimmed by 0 bases and J by 2 bases, 4 bases remained unmatched. The CDR3 loop reads CASSLARQGTGNTIYF. CDR3 nucleotide sequence: TGTGCCAGCAGCTTAGCGAGACAGGGAACTGGAAACACCATATATTTT.

The chain uses TRBV28 and TRBJ2-7, with no clear D. CDR3 size: 14 residues. Germline V gene sequence: CDR1 MDHEN, CDR2 SYDVKM. Trimming cost V 9 bases and J 0 bases, with 15 bases left between them. The CDR3 DNA reads TGTGCCAGAAGAGAACAGTGCTTCTCCTACGAGCAGTACTTC. It codes for CARREQCFSYEQYF.

The CDR3 DNA reads TGTGCCAGCAGCCGCTTCGAGCCCTGGGGCTACACCTTC. Amino acid sequence: CASSRFEPWGYTF. The J gene is TRBJ1-2, the V gene TRBV5-4; D is ambiguous. This CDR3 has 13 amino acids. Germline V gene data show CDR1 as SGHNT and CDR2 as YYREEE (reference sequence). V lost 4 bases and J 8 bases, leaving 15 bases between the germline ends.

The V and J genes are TRBV5-6 and TRBJ2-7; 7 bases are a match to TRBD2. This CDR3 is built from 14 residues. Per germline, CDR1 SGHDT and CDR2 YYEEEE. Germline trimming cut 4 bases from V and 5 bases from J; bases unmatched to any gene: 9. Here the CDR3 reads CASSLTSGKDEQYF. In nucleotides, the CDR3 is TGTGCCAGCAGCCTAACCAGCGGGAAGGACGAGCAGTACTTC.

The rearrangement links TRBV5-6 to TRBJ1-2, with a possible D match to TRBD1 (6 bases). V lost 2 bases and J 5 bases, leaving 10 bases between the germline ends. The CDR3 spans 13 residues. CDR1 is SGHDT, CDR2 YYEEEE, per germline. In nucleotides, the CDR3 is TGTGCCAGCAGCTTACATCAGGGGTATGGCTACACCTTC. Its translation is CASSLHQGYGYTF.

Concerning this clone: Sequence at one end of the junction differs from germline and may be a read error. The rearrangement joins TRBV5-6 to TRBJ2-1, with 9 bases aligning to TRBD1. In germline, CDR1 is SGHDT, CDR2 YYEEEE. This CDR3 has 10 amino acids. The CDR3 spells CASGTGFQLF. The CDR3 DNA reads TGTGCCAGCGGGACAGGGTTTCAGCTCTTC. The whole variable domain, remainder taken from reference TRBV5-6 and TRBJ2-1, is DAGVTQSPTHLIKTRGQQVTLRCSPKSGHDTVSWYQQALGQGPQFIFQYYEEEERQRGNFPDRFSGHQFPNYSSELNVNALLLGDSALYLCASGTGFQLFGPGTRLTVL.

The chain uses TRBV5-1 and TRBJ2-2; D remains unclear. The CDR3 is 14 residues long. Germline CDR1 and CDR2: SGHRS and YFSETQ. Trimming took off 4 bases at V and 1 base at J, with 8 bases between the two ends. The CDR3 region is CASSLFLNTGELFF. CDR3 coding DNA: TGCGCCAGCAGCCTGTTCCTGAACACCGGGGAGCTGTTTTTT.

The V gene is TRBV27, the J gene TRBJ1-5; a weak D match, TRBD1 (5 bases). With 5 bases removed from V and 5 bases from J, the gap between germline ends came to 10 bases. The CDR3 runs 13 residues. Per germline, CDR1 MNHEY and CDR2 SMNVEV (reference sequence). As DNA, the CDR3 is TGTGCCAGCAGTCATTGGGGGGATCAGCCCCAGCATTTT. Its translation: CASSHWGDQPQHF.